Each of the 22 T cell receptor beta chains below was sequenced from the same sample in a study of technical replicates of blood from a handful of donors. Clones were read by immunoSEQ multiplex PCR, and TCRdb kept only the in-frame ones, dropping some. The table has around 79,000 clones, roughly nine tenths seen once. Sequencing was carried out using T cells isolated from PBMCs. The origin of the receptors is a human donor in good health.

Note on this clone: Other DNA sequences of this sample code for an identical CDR3. V gene TRBV28 combines with J gene TRBJ1-2, with TRBD1 as a possible D gene (5 bases). V was pared by 6 bases and J by 3 bases, with 14 bases between. The germline V gene has CDR1 MDHEN and CDR2 SYDVKM. The CDR3 loop spans 14 amino acids. The CDR3, as DNA: TGTGCCAGCAGGGAGGGGATAGGGGACTATGGCTACACCTTC. Protein sequence: CASREGIGDYGYTF.

This clone occurred a few times. The rearrangement links TRBV5-8 to TRBJ1-1, with D maybe TRBD1 (6 bases). The CDR3 is 13 amino acids. The germline gives CDR1 SGHTS, CDR2 YDEGEE. V was cut by 4 bases and J by 3 bases, with 10 bases left in between. The CDR3 region is CASSMNRDTEAFF. Written as DNA, the CDR3 is TGTGCCAGCAGCATGAACAGGGACACTGAAGCTTTCTTT.

The chain combines TRBV6-1 with TRBJ2-1; D is uncertain. The CDR3 sequence is 14 residues long. Trimming shortened V by 6 bases and J by 9 bases, and 18 bases separated the two germline ends. Germline assignment: CDR1 MNHNS and CDR2 SASEGT. The CDR3 nucleotides read TGTGCCAGCAGCCCTACGCGACTTCGAATTGAGCAGTTCTTC. It translates to CASSPTRLRIEQFF.

V usage is TRBV7-9 and J usage is TRBJ2-2; TRBD1 might be the D (6 bases). Trimming took 5 bases from V and 0 from J, leaving 13 bases between them. The CDR3 contains 16 residues. Germline V gene lookup returns CDR1 SEHNR and CDR2 FQNEAQ (reference sequence). CDR3 in DNA: TGTGCCAGCAGCCTAGAAACAGGGTCGAACACCGGGGAGCTGTTTTTT. Translation gives CASSLETGSNTGELFF.

This chain joins TRBV5-4 and TRBJ1-3, with D possibly being TRBD1 (5 bases). Germline V CDR1 and CDR2: SGHNT, YYREEE (reference sequence). This CDR3 comprises 13 residues. Trimming cost V 2 bases and J 4 bases, with 7 bases left between them. The chain's CDR3 is CASSFNRGNTIYF. The CDR3 DNA reads TGTGCCAGCAGCTTTAACAGGGGAAACACCATATATTTT.

The chain has TRBV7-8 and TRBJ1-6; no reliable D call. The CDR3 has 13 residues. The germline CDR1 and CDR2 sequences are SGHVS and FQNEAQ. V lost 4 bases to trimming and J lost 10 bases, with 11 bases between them. CDR3 bases: TGTGCCAGCAGCTCGACTGAACTCTCACCCCTCCACTTT. Amino acid sequence: CASSSTELSPLHF.

This clone appeared once. V usage is TRBV11-2 and J usage is TRBJ2-4, with 9 positions matching TRBD1. This CDR3 spans 12 amino acids. Germline V CDR1 and CDR2: SGHAT, FQNNGV. Trimming cost V 8 bases and J 6 bases; bases outside gene matches: 2. The CDR3 loop is CASADRGNIQYF. The CDR3 region has the DNA TGTGCCAGCGCGGACAGGGGAAACATTCAGTACTTC.

The chain links TRBV29-1 to TRBJ2-7; D not resolved. The CDR3 runs 13 residues. Germline CDR1 and CDR2: SQVTM and ANQGSEA. The V end lost 5 bases, the J end lost 1 base, and 12 bases lay between the germline ends. The CDR3 is CSVIIFGSYEQYF. The CDR3 region has the DNA TGCAGCGTTATCATCTTCGGGTCCTACGAGCAGTACTTC.

The chain recombines TRBV15 with TRBJ2-5, with D tentatively TRBD1 (5 bases). CDR3 length equals 13 residues. The V and J ends lost 4 bases and 4 bases respectively, with 10 bases between them. The germline gives CDR1 LNHNV, CDR2 YYDKDF (reference sequence). CDR3 protein: CATSKDQGETQYF. Written as DNA, the CDR3 is TGTGCCACCAGCAAAGACCAGGGAGAGACCCAGTACTTC. The full variable domain, completed using reference TRBV15 and TRBJ2-5, is DAMVIQNPRYQVTQFGKPVTLSCSQTLNHNVMYWYQQKSSQAPKLLFHYYDKDFNNEADTPDNFQSRRPNTSFCFLDIRSPGLGDTAMYLCATSKDQGETQYFGPGTRLLVL.

The V call is TRBV7-9, the J call TRBJ2-4; 10 bases align to TRBD1. The CDR3 is 15 amino acids. Germline-derived CDR1 and CDR2 are SEHNR and FQNEAQ (reference sequence). The ends lost 5 bases at V and 8 bases at J; junction bases unmatched: 9. The CDR3 reads CASSPVTDRGDIQYF. In DNA, the CDR3 is TGTGCCAGCAGCCCCGTCACGGACAGGGGGGACATTCAGTACTTC.

The genes are TRBV27 and TRBJ1-1; D call uncertain. Germline V gene lookup returns CDR1 MNHEY and CDR2 SMNVEV (reference sequence). The CDR3 has 14 residues. V was trimmed by 2 bases and J by 1 base, leaving 8 bases between them. The CDR3 region has the DNA TGTGCCAGCAGTTTACGGTCCCGGAACACTGAAGCTTTCTTT. It specifies CASSLRSRNTEAFF.

The CDR3 DNA follows: TGTGCCAGCAGTTACACCCCAGAAGCGGGCAATGGCTACACCTTC. Translation: CASSYTPEAGNGYTF. V and J are TRBV6-5 and TRBJ1-2; D is uncertain. This CDR3 region has 15 residues. Germline values: CDR1 MNHEY, CDR2 SVGAGI. Trimming stripped 2 bases from V and 6 bases from J, with 16 bases between.

V is TRBV2 and J is TRBJ2-5; 10 positions agree with TRBD2. Trimming cost V 5 bases and J 3 bases; bases outside gene matches: 6. The germline CDR1 and CDR2 sequences are SNHLY and FYNNEI. CDR3 length equals 15 residues. The CDR3 sequence: CASSFSGGNEETQYF. The CDR3 DNA is TGTGCCAGCAGTTTTAGCGGGGGGAACGAAGAGACCCAGTACTTC. The entire variable domain, with the rest obtained from reference TRBV2 and TRBJ2-5, is as follows: EPEVTQTPSHQVTQMGQEVILRCVPISNHLYFYWYRQILGQKVEFLVSFYNNEISEKSEIFDDQFSVERPDGSNFTLKIRSTKLEDSAMYFCASSFSGGNEETQYFGPGTRLLVL.

This rearrangement joins TRBV2 to TRBJ2-7; TRBD1 agrees at 7 bases. The CDR3 totals 17 residues. From germline, CDR1 is SNHLY and CDR2 FYNNEI. Trimming at V came to 6 bases and at J to 3 bases, leaving 17 bases not matched to a gene. CDR3 region: CASRRPIEGAGRYEQYF. CDR3 nucleotide sequence: TGTGCCAGCAGAAGACCAATCGAGGGGGCAGGTCGCTACGAGCAGTACTTC.

V usage is TRBV12-5 and J usage is TRBJ1-5; no clear D. The CDR3 spans 15 residues. Germline V gene data show CDR1 as LGHNT and CDR2 as FRNRAP. Deletions cut 6 bases from V and 4 bases from J, with 16 bases between. The chain's CDR3 is CASGYRVTDNQPQHF. The CDR3 coding sequence is TGTGCTAGTGGGTACCGGGTGACTGATAATCAGCCCCAGCATTTT.

The V gene is TRBV10-2, the J gene TRBJ2-7; 9 bases are shared with TRBD2. CDR1 is WSHSY, CDR2 SAAADI, per germline. The CDR3 spans 16 residues. V lost 8 bases to trimming and J lost 4 bases; unmatched junction nucleotides: 15. CDR3 nucleotides: TGCGCCAGCGGGCCAAAGGGCGGGAGGGCCGCATACGAGCAGTACTTC. Its translation: CASGPKGGRAAYEQYF.

This chain joins TRBV29-1 and TRBJ2-7; possible D gene TRBD2, 7 bases. The CDR3 contains 14 residues. The V end was cut by 3 bases, the J end by 2 bases, with 14 bases between. Germline V gives CDR1 SQVTM, CDR2 ANQGSEA. The CDR3 spells CSVDSGGRAYEQYF. CDR3 nucleotide sequence: TGCAGCGTTGACTCGGGGGGCCGTGCCTACGAGCAGTACTTC.

J is TRBJ1-1 and V is TRBV4-1; D is possibly TRBD1 (5 bases). The CDR3 runs 14 residues. V dropped 5 bases and J dropped 4 bases, with 14 bases sitting between them. Germline lookup yields CDR1 MGHRA and CDR2 YSYEKL. CDR3 nucleotides: TGCGCCAGCAGCTTCTACGGGGGTCGCACTGAAGCTTTCTTT. Translating it yields CASSFYGGRTEAFF.

The chain uses TRBV7-9 and TRBJ1-2; D is ambiguous. This CDR3 has 13 amino acids. The germline V and J ends were trimmed by 5 bases and 11 bases, with 18 bases remaining between them. Germline CDR1 reads SEHNR; CDR2 reads FQNEAQ (reference sequence). The DNA of the CDR3 is TGTGCCAGCAGCCCCCCCACGGGTTACCAATACACCTTC. As protein: CASSPPTGYQYTF.

The chain joins TRBV6-5 to TRBJ2-5; D unclear. Per the germline V gene, CDR1 is MNHEY and CDR2 is SVGAGI. Trimming removed 0 bases from V and 2 bases from J, with 10 bases in between. The CDR3 totals 15 residues. The CDR3, as DNA: TGTGCCAGCAGTTACTCTGCGCGGCCACAAGAGACCCAGTACTTC. Amino acids: CASSYSARPQETQYF.

The chain employs TRBV5-6 and TRBJ1-3; D is ambiguous. This CDR3 has 14 amino acids. Germline values: CDR1 SGHDT, CDR2 YYEEEE. Trimming removed 0 bases from V and 0 bases from J, with 4 bases in between. CDR3 nucleotide sequence: TGTGCCAGCAGCTTGGCAGGCTCTGGAAACACCATATATTTT. Protein sequence: CASSLAGSGNTIYF.

The rearrangement links TRBV6-6 to TRBJ2-6; the D is unclear. Germline V lookup: CDR1 MNHNY, CDR2 SVGAGI (reference sequence). V lost 6 bases and J 0 bases, leaving 3 bases between the germline ends. The CDR3 has 13 residues. CDR3 DNA sequence: TGTGCCAGCAGGGCCTCTGGGGCCAACGTCCTGACTTTC. Translation: CASRASGANVLTF.